These T cell receptor beta chains were read from a single sample in a study of T-cell memory formation after mild COVID-19. Using its own MiXCR run on the 5' RACE reads, TCRdb lists one record per CDR3 protein. Of fewer than 500,000 distinct CDR3 sequences in the sample, roughly 25% were seen once. The specimen sequenced was PBMCs or a T cell subset sorted from them (not recorded which). Source of these receptors: an adult woman who had mild COVID-19 (a few samples of this study predate the infection). Cell type and time point are not known. Both conserved end residues are part of each CDR3. Fields, in order: V gene, J gene, D gene, clone size, CDR3 protein, CDR3 DNA. A D gene is named only where the DNA matches it firmly. Clone size is stated in some rows and not others, as once, few, many or a class when expanded.

>TRBV18|TRBJ2-3|NA|NA
CASSPQGWTDTQYF
TGTGCCAGCTCACCACAGGGGTGGACAGATACGCAGTATTTT
>TRBV6-2/TRBV6-3|TRBJ2-1|TRBD1|few
CASSLGQGEMVSYNEQFF
TGTGCCAGCAGTTTGGGCCAGGGGGAAATGGTGTCCTACAATGAGCAGTTCTTC
>TRBV11-2|TRBJ2-1|NA|few
CASTLSGNEQFF
TGTGCCAGCACTCTCAGTGGCAATGAGCAGTTCTTC
>TRBV7-2|TRBJ2-6|NA|NA
CASSSDYRDSGANVLTF
TGTGCCAGCAGCTCCGATTACAGGGACTCTGGGGCCAACGTCCTGACTTTC
>TRBV24-1|TRBJ2-6|NA|NA
CATSDRYSGANVLTF
TGTGCCACCAGCGACAGGTACTCTGGGGCCAACGTCCTGACTTTC
>TRBV7-9|TRBJ1-2|NA|few
CASSFGNNYGYTF
TGTGCCAGCAGCTTTGGGAATAACTATGGCTACACCTTC
>TRBV7-2|TRBJ2-4|NA|many
CASSLRSGAGKNIQYF
TGTGCCAGCAGCTTACGTAGTGGGGCAGGAAAAAACATTCAGTACTTC
>TRBV7-9|TRBJ1-2|NA|few
CASSPFVAGQSYGYTF
TGTGCCAGCAGCCCGTTCGTTGCCGGGCAGAGCTATGGCTACACCTTC
>TRBV5-6|TRBJ1-2|NA|NA
CASSLSSGTGYTF
TGTGCCAGCAGCTTGTCGAGTGGAACTGGCTACACCTTC
>TRBV24-1|TRBJ2-2|TRBD1|NA
CATSEPTGGLYTGELFF
TGTGCCACCAGTGAACCGACAGGGGGCCTGTACACCGGGGAGCTGTTTTTT
>TRBV7-8|TRBJ2-1|TRBD2|many
CASSLTSGGDYNEQFF
TGTGCCAGCAGCCTAACTAGCGGGGGAGATTACAATGAGCAGTTCTTC
>TRBV5-5|TRBJ2-5|NA|NA
CASSLVLLRGKETQYF
TGTGCCAGCAGCTTGGTTCTACTCCGGGGGAAAGAGACCCAGTACTTC
>TRBV30|TRBJ2-3|NA|few
CAWHFGADTQYF
TGTGCCTGGCATTTTGGCGCAGATACGCAGTATTTT
>TRBV11-3|TRBJ2-1|TRBD1|NA
CASSFLDRYEQFF
TGTGCCAGCAGCTTCCTGGACAGGTATGAGCAGTTCTTC
>TRBV12-3/TRBV12-4|TRBJ2-4|NA|NA
CASSYPKNIQYF
TGTGCCAGCAGTTACCCTAAAAACATTCAGTACTTC
>TRBV24-1|TRBJ1-5|TRBD1|few
CATSGSKGARINQPQHF
TGTGCCACCAGTGGCTCTAAGGGGGCGCGGATCAATCAGCCCCAGCATTTT
>TRBV29-1|TRBJ2-3|NA|NA
CSVDAGNTDTQYF
TGCAGCGTTGATGCCGGGAACACAGATACGCAGTATTTT
>TRBV6-2/TRBV6-3|TRBJ1-5|TRBD1|NA
CAGRPGGFNQPQHF
TGTGCCGGCAGACCAGGGGGATTCAATCAGCCCCAGCATTTT
>TRBV7-9|TRBJ2-7|NA|NA
CASSLVVQLEQYF
TGTGCCAGCAGCTTAGTTGTACAGCTCGAGCAGTACTTC
>TRBV4-1|TRBJ1-5|TRBD1|NA
CASSLDRRQPQHF
TGCGCCAGCAGCTTGGACAGGCGTCAGCCCCAGCATTTT
>TRBV4-2|TRBJ2-3|NA|few
CASSQALLGDTDTQYF
TGTGCCAGCAGCCAAGCGTTACTAGGGGACACAGATACGCAGTATTTT
>TRBV7-2|TRBJ2-7|NA|NA
CASSLVARNEQYF
TGTGCCAGCAGCTTAGTTGCCCGCAACGAGCAGTACTTC
>TRBV7-2|TRBJ2-7|NA|many
CASSFANSGPYEQYF
TGTGCCAGCAGCTTCGCTAATTCAGGACCTTACGAGCAGTACTTC
>TRBV29-1|TRBJ2-2|NA|NA
CSVEATTGELFF
TGCAGCGTTGAAGCTACCACCGGGGAGCTGTTTTTT
>TRBV18|TRBJ2-2|NA|once
CASSPSGVYTGELFF
TGTGCCAGCTCACCGTCAGGGGTCTACACCGGGGAGCTGTTTTTT
>TRBV6-5|TRBJ2-3|TRBD2|NA
CASSYSRFTASGISSDTQYF
TGTGCCAGCAGTTACTCTCGGTTCACGGCTAGCGGGATCTCCTCAGATACGCAGTATTTT
>TRBV4-3|TRBJ1-1|TRBD1|NA
CASSQDTGVNTEAFF
TGCGCCAGCAGCCAAGATACAGGGGTGAACACTGAAGCTTTCTTT
>TRBV4-2|TRBJ2-7|NA|few
CASSQDMMAYEQYF
TGTGCCAGCAGCCAAGATATGATGGCCTACGAGCAGTACTTC
>TRBV5-1|TRBJ2-3|NA|few
CASSPAPLGGTDTQYF
TGCGCCAGCAGCCCGGCCCCCCTCGGTGGCACAGATACGCAGTATTTT
>TRBV7-2|TRBJ1-1|NA|NA
CASSLGAKNTEAFF
TGTGCCAGCAGCTTAGGCGCCAAGAACACTGAAGCTTTCTTT
>TRBV15|TRBJ2-7|TRBD2|NA
CATSRGPSGSSYEQYF
TGTGCCACCAGCAGAGGTCCTAGCGGCAGCTCCTACGAGCAGTACTTC
>TRBV7-2|TRBJ2-7|NA|few
CASSSMGQGSVSREQYF
TGTGCCAGCAGCTCAATGGGGCAGGGGTCCGTGTCACGCGAGCAGTACTTC
>TRBV7-9|TRBJ1-2|TRBD1|few
CASSSGQGGGYGYTF
TGTGCCAGCAGCTCGGGACAGGGCGGGGGCTATGGCTACACCTTC
>TRBV5-1|TRBJ1-1|TRBD1|NA
CASSAQGARDTEAFF
TGCGCCAGCAGCGCGCAGGGGGCGCGGGACACTGAAGCTTTCTTT
>TRBV18|TRBJ1-6|TRBD1|once
CASSNRQGPANSPLHF
TGTGCCAGCTCAAACCGACAGGGACCAGCTAATTCACCCCTCCACTTT
>TRBV27|TRBJ2-7|TRBD1|NA
CASSSQGDRDEQYF
TGTGCCAGCAGTTCGCAGGGGGATCGGGACGAGCAGTACTTC
>TRBV5-5|TRBJ2-1|TRBD1|NA
CASSFVAGGAGEQFF
TGTGCCAGCAGCTTTGTTGCAGGGGGCGCAGGGGAGCAGTTCTTC
>TRBV5-4|TRBJ2-7|TRBD1|few
CASSLRAGGAGDEQYF
TGTGCCAGCAGCTTGAGGGCAGGGGGCGCCGGGGACGAGCAGTACTTC
>TRBV29-1|TRBJ2-1|NA|few
CSVESAGSNEQFF
TGCAGCGTTGAAAGCGCAGGAAGCAATGAGCAGTTCTTC
>TRBV3-1|TRBJ2-7|NA|few
CASSQDWQKVYF
TGTGCCAGCAGCCAAGATTGGCAGAAGGTGTACTTC
>TRBV5-1|TRBJ2-3|NA|NA
CASSLWWEDTDTQYF
TGCGCCAGCAGCTTATGGTGGGAGGACACAGATACGCAGTATTTT
>TRBV7-8|TRBJ2-5|TRBD2|NA
CASSLWTSGRGQETQYF
TGTGCCAGCAGTTTATGGACTAGCGGGAGGGGCCAAGAGACCCAGTACTTC
>TRBV18|TRBJ2-7|TRBD1|NA
CASSLRDRGPYEQYF
TGTGCCAGCTCACTCCGGGACAGGGGCCCCTACGAGCAGTACTTC
>TRBV5-6|TRBJ1-1|NA|few
CASSSGRLRAFF
TGTGCCAGCAGCTCAGGACGGCTAAGAGCTTTCTTT
>TRBV27|TRBJ2-1|TRBD2|NA
CASTPGTSGGNEQFF
TGTGCCAGCACCCCCGGGACTAGCGGGGGAAATGAGCAGTTCTTC